These 15 T cell receptor beta chains originate from one sample sequenced in a study of technical replicates of blood from four donors. Profiling relied on immunoSEQ multiplex PCR, and the TCRdb table lists in-frame clones only, not all of them. This table has about 84,000 clones, roughly 98% appearing once. Sequencing was performed on T cells isolated from PBMCs. These receptor sequences come from a human donor in good health.

The chain is built from TRBV28 and TRBJ2-1, with 11 bases identical to TRBD2. V was pared by 6 bases and J by 3 bases, with 7 bases of the junction left unmatched. Germline V gene lookup returns CDR1 MDHEN and CDR2 SYDVKM. This CDR3 contains 16 residues. The CDR3 nucleotides are TGTGCCAGCAGCTCCTCCGGGACTAGCGGCTACAATGAGCAGTTCTTC. Its protein is CASSSSGTSGYNEQFF.

The chain employs TRBV10-1 and TRBJ2-7; unclear D gene. V lost 5 bases and J 1 base, leaving 6 bases between the germline ends. This CDR3 contains 12 residues. Germline V CDR1 and CDR2: WNHNN, SYGVQD (reference sequence). The CDR3 DNA follows: TGCGCCAGCAGTAGCAATTCCTACGAGCAGTACTTC. This translates into CASSSNSYEQYF.

In the case of this clone: One junction end disagrees with the germline gene, perhaps due to a read error. J is TRBJ1-1 and V is TRBV6-5; no reliable D call. CDR1 and CDR2 (germline): MNHEY, SVGAGI. The CDR3 has 14 residues. The CDR3 region has the DNA TGTGCCAGCAGTTACTCTTTCCAGAACCCTGAAGCTTTCTTT. It specifies CASSYSFQNPEAFF.

The chain recombines TRBV5-1 with TRBJ2-7; possible D gene TRBD1, 6 bases. The V end lost 0 bases, the J end lost 3 bases, and 13 bases lay between the germline ends. This CDR3 has 15 amino acids. CDR1 SGHRS and CDR2 YFSETQ come from the germline V gene. The CDR3 region has the DNA TGCGCCAGCAGCTTGGACAGGACAGATATCTACGAGCAGTACTTC. Its protein product is CASSLDRTDIYEQYF.

The chain combines TRBV9 with TRBJ2-5, with D tentatively TRBD1 (5 bases). Germline V lookup: CDR1 SGDLS, CDR2 YYNGEE. Trimming removed 4 bases at V and 0 bases at J, with 13 bases between. The CDR3 has 15 amino acids. CDR3 nucleotide sequence: TGTGCCAGCAGCCCAGAAGACAGTTACCAAGAGACCCAGTACTTC. The encoded protein is CASSPEDSYQETQYF.

J is TRBJ1-4 and V is TRBV7-9, with D unclear. V was trimmed by 5 bases and J by 4 bases, leaving 11 bases between them. The CDR3 contains 14 residues. Germline assignment: CDR1 SEHNR and CDR2 FQNEAQ (reference sequence). Here the CDR3 DNA reads TGTGCCAGCAGCGAGGGTACGATTAATGAAAAACTGTTTTTT. This encodes CASSEGTINEKLFF. Using reference TRBV7-9 and TRBJ1-4 for the parts outside the CDR3, the full variable domain is DTGVSQNPRHKITKRGQNVTFRCDPISEHNRLYWYRQTLGQGPEFLTYFQNEAQLEKSRLLSDRFSAERPKGSFSTLEIQRTEQGDSAMYLCASSEGTINEKLFFGSGTQLSVL.

This clone showed up just once. The chain recombines TRBV7-7 with TRBJ2-7; no clear D gene. The germline CDR1 and CDR2 sequences are SSHAT and FNYEAQ (reference sequence). The CDR3 consists of 14 residues. The V and J ends lost 2 bases and 4 bases respectively, with 12 bases between them. CDR3 DNA sequence: TGTGCCAGCAGCTTAAGATCAGGCCCGTACGAGCAGTACTTC. Translated: CASSLRSGPYEQYF.

This sequence joins TRBV19 and TRBJ2-3; D might be TRBD1 (5 bases). The CDR3 is 15 residues long. V was cut by 1 base and J by 7 bases, with 15 bases left in between. Germline CDR1 and CDR2: LNHDA and SQIVND (reference sequence). The CDR3 DNA follows: TGTGCCAGTAGTATAGGATTAACTGGACACAATACGCAGTATTTT. This codes for CASSIGLTGHNTQYF.

This chain joins TRBV6-6 and TRBJ2-1, with 9 bases identical to TRBD1. V was clipped by 6 bases and J by 8 bases; unmatched bases: 8. Germline lookup yields CDR1 MNHNY and CDR2 SVGAGI (reference sequence). The CDR3 has 14 amino acids. The CDR3 nucleotides are TGTGCCAGCAGCGGACAGGGGAGTGCGTATGAGCAGTTCTTC. This encodes CASSGQGSAYEQFF.

The CDR3 protein is CASSYIPGLTYNEQFF. In DNA, the CDR3 is TGTGCCAGCAGTTACATACCGGGACTAACCTACAATGAGCAGTTCTTC. The chain links TRBV6-6 to TRBJ2-1, with 7 bases lining up with TRBD2. This CDR3 has 16 amino acids. Trimming took 2 bases from V and 2 from J; bases not matched to a gene: 6. Germline CDR1 and CDR2: MNHNY and SVGAGI (reference sequence).

J is TRBJ2-1 and V is TRBV28, with 8 bases fitting TRBD2. Germline assignment: CDR1 MDHEN and CDR2 SYDVKM. With V trimmed by 3 bases and J by 7 bases, 14 bases remained unmatched. The CDR3 consists of 17 residues. CDR3 nucleotides: TGTGCCAGCAGTTTCCCTTGGTATCGGGGGGGTCAGAATGAGCAGTTCTTC. This encodes CASSFPWYRGGQNEQFF.

The CDR3 region has the DNA TGTGCTAGTGGTTTGGTACTACAGCGGAACACAGATACGCAGTATTTT. Translation gives CASGLVLQRNTDTQYF. The rearrangement uses TRBV12-5 and TRBJ2-3, with D possibly being TRBD2 (5 bases). Per the germline V gene, CDR1 is LGHNT and CDR2 is FRNRAP. V gave up 0 bases and J gave up 2 bases, with 12 bases separating them. This CDR3 region has 16 residues.

The CDR3 DNA reads as TGTGCCAGCAGCTACGGACAGGGGGCGATCAATGAGCAGTTCTTC. This encodes CASSYGQGAINEQFF. The V call is TRBV7-9, the J call TRBJ2-1; the match to TRBD1 covers 11 bases. The germline V gene has CDR1 SEHNR and CDR2 FQNEAQ (reference sequence). This CDR3 has 15 amino acids. After removal of 4 bases from V and 6 bases from J, the junction contained 5 bases not matched to a gene.

V gene TRBV7-8 combines with J gene TRBJ2-1; no clear D. There are 14 residues in the CDR3. Trimming took off 1 base at V and 6 bases at J, with 10 bases between the two ends. Germline V CDR1 and CDR2: SGHVS, FQNEAQ. In DNA form, the CDR3 reads TGTGCCAGCAGCTTAGACGTCCGCGGCAATGAGCAGTTCTTC. Protein: CASSLDVRGNEQFF.

This chain joins TRBV6-5 and TRBJ1-2; D perhaps matches TRBD1 (5 bases). Trimming removed 0 bases from V and 5 bases from J, with 10 bases in between. Germline lookup yields CDR1 MNHEY and CDR2 SVGAGI. The CDR3 is 14 residues long. CDR3 sequence: CASSYSGGGYGYTF. CDR3 DNA sequence: TGTGCCAGCAGTTACTCGGGGGGAGGGTATGGCTACACCTTC.